The rows below give T cell receptor beta chains drawn from one sample of a study of tumor T cells in aggressive B-cell lymphoma. TCRdb's copy holds only in-frame clones and misses some; the assay was immunoSEQ multiplex PCR. The repertoire has 6,500 to 9,500 clones, approximately 85% of them found once; the top ten carry 2.5% to 3.5%. The sequenced sample was tumor tissue. The receptors derive from an adult with diffuse large B cell lymphoma. The CDR3 runs from the conserved cysteine through the conserved F or W. A D gene is named only where the DNA matches it firmly. The size field is filled for only some rows; it gives once, few, many or a size class.

clone size	V gene	J gene	D gene	CDR3 protein	CDR3 DNA
few	TRBV9	TRBJ1-2	NA	CASSVVGGWDYGYTF	TGTGCCAGCAGCGTAGTTGGAGGTTGGGACTATGGCTACACCTTC
NA	TRBV7-9	TRBJ2-5	TRBD1	CASSLGQGAGETQYF	TGTGCCAGCAGCTTGGGGCAGGGGGCCGGGGAGACCCAGTACTTC
once	TRBV5-4	TRBJ2-3	TRBD2	CASRKQSSGRDTDTQYF	TGTGCCAGCAGAAAACAATCTAGCGGGAGGGACACAGATACGCAGTATTTT
NA	TRBV6-6	TRBJ2-7	TRBD1	CASSYSQQGLIYEQYF	TGTGCCAGCAGTTACTCGCAACAGGGGTTAATCTACGAGCAGTACTTC
NA	TRBV19	TRBJ1-2	NA	CASSIQSGGYGYTF	TGTGCCAGTAGTATTCAGAGCGGCGGGTATGGCTACACCTTC
NA	TRBV7-8	TRBJ1-2	TRBD1	CASSLAGPGQAYYGYTF	TGTGCCAGCAGCTTAGCGGGCCCGGGACAGGCCTACTATGGCTACACCTTC
few	TRBV19	TRBJ1-1	NA	CASSIQQGVTEAFF	TGTGCCAGTAGTATTCAACAGGGCGTCACTGAAGCTTTCTTT
few	TRBV11-2	TRBJ2-2	TRBD1	CASSPWTGGAGELFF	TGTGCCAGCAGCCCTTGGACAGGGGGCGCCGGGGAGCTGTTTTTT
NA	TRBV7-2	TRBJ1-1	TRBD1	CASSLPRQGAEAFF	TGTGCCAGCAGCTTACCCCGACAGGGCGCTGAAGCTTTCTTT
few	TRBV28	TRBJ1-5	NA	CASSASGGQPQHF	TGTGCCAGCAGCGCCTCTGGAGGGCAGCCCCAGCATTTT
NA	TRBV5-1	TRBJ2-1	TRBD1	CASSFIGTGANEQFF	TGCGCCAGCAGCTTCATCGGGACAGGGGCCAATGAGCAGTTCTTC
NA	TRBV7-8	TRBJ2-3	NA	CASSRVADTQYF	TGTGCCAGCAGCCGGGTAGCAGATACGCAGTATTTT
NA	TRBV4-3	TRBJ2-1	NA	CASSQDAATSLNEQFF	TGCGCCAGCAGCCAAGATGCGGCTACTAGTCTGAATGAGCAGTTCTTC
NA	TRBV4-2	TRBJ1-1	TRBD1	CASSRDRANTEAFF	TGTGCCAGCAGCCGAGACAGGGCGAACACTGAAGCTTTCTTT
NA	TRBV4-1	TRBJ1-1	TRBD1	CASSPRQGEAFF	TGCGCCAGCAGCCCAAGACAGGGCGAAGCTTTCTTT
NA	TRBV28	TRBJ1-1	TRBD1	CASRGQGAVTEAFF	TGTGCCAGCAGGGGACAGGGGGCGGTCACTGAAGCTTTCTTT
few	TRBV9	TRBJ2-2	NA	CASSVSRLWGVKESGELFF	TGTGCCAGCAGCGTATCGCGACTCTGGGGCGTAAAGGAGTCCGGGGAGCTGTTTTTT
NA	TRBV6-1	TRBJ2-6	NA	CASSSTASGANVLTF	TGTGCCAGCAGTAGTACAGCCTCTGGGGCCAACGTCCTGACTTTC
NA	TRBV5-6	TRBJ1-2	NA	CASSLGGVDYGYTF	TGTGCCAGCAGCTTGGGGGGAGTTGACTATGGCTACACCTTC
NA	TRBV10-3	TRBJ2-1	NA	CAISGQVNEQFF	TGTGCCATCAGTGGACAGGTCAATGAGCAGTTCTTC
NA	TRBV7-6	TRBJ2-3	TRBD2	CASSLAGGADTQYF	TGTGCCAGCAGCTTAGCCGGGGGGGCGGATACGCAGTATTTT
NA	TRBV10-3	TRBJ1-1	NA	CAVTPDLLGGTFF	TGTGCCGTAACTCCGGACCTCCTAGGGGGAACTTTCTTT
NA	TRBV12-5	TRBJ2-1	TRBD1	CASGPGQGWNEQFF	TGTGCTAGTGGACCGGGACAGGGGTGGAATGAGCAGTTCTTC
NA	TRBV7-2	TRBJ2-7	NA	CASSPAGIQPYEQYF	TGTGCCAGCAGCCCCGCAGGAATACAACCCTACGAGCAGTACTTC
NA	TRBV5-6	TRBJ1-1	NA	CASIATGNMNTEAFF	TGTGCCAGCATCGCAACAGGGAATATGAACACTGAAGCTTTCTTT
NA	TRBV4-1	TRBJ1-6	NA	CASSQGYGYNSPLHF	TGCGCCAGCAGCCAAGGGTACGGTTATAATTCACCCCTCCACTTT
NA	TRBV4-2	TRBJ1-1	TRBD1	CASSLSRQGDTEAFF	TGTGCCAGCAGCCTCAGCCGACAGGGGGACACTGAAGCTTTCTTT
NA	TRBV5-1	TRBJ1-1	TRBD1	CASSWGQGNTEAFF	TGCGCCAGCAGCTGGGGACAGGGGAACACTGAAGCTTTCTTT
few	TRBV5-8	TRBJ2-3	TRBD2	CASSLLLAGADTQYF	TGTGCCAGCAGCTTGTTACTAGCGGGGGCAGATACGCAGTATTTT
NA	TRBV9	TRBJ2-1	TRBD2	CASSLTGTSGSEGSYNEQFF	TGTGCCAGCAGCCTCACCGGGACTAGCGGGAGCGAGGGCTCCTACAATGAGCAGTTCTTC
NA	TRBV19	TRBJ2-4	NA	CASSIGGNFIQYF	TGTGCCAGTAGTATTGGAGGGAACTTCATTCAGTACTTC